Below, 25 T cell receptor beta chains from the same sample are listed, as sequenced in a study of blood T cell repertoires in COVID-19. The protocol was immunoSEQ multiplex PCR, while the TCRdb copy is restricted to in-frame clones and leaves out a portion. The sample carries 100,000 or so clones, about 95% recorded once. The sample taken for sequencing was peripheral blood. These receptors came from a human donor with active COVID-19. The donor label of this sample is uncertain.

The chain uses TRBV6-5 and TRBJ2-2; perhaps TRBD2 as D (5 bases). From germline, CDR1 is MNHEY and CDR2 SVGAGI. Trimming stripped 6 bases from V and 5 bases from J, with 7 bases between. The CDR3 consists of 12 residues. The CDR3, as DNA: TGTGCCAGCAGGAGGGAGACCGGGGAGCTGTTTTTT. Protein sequence: CASRRETGELFF.

This clone was observed a single time. This rearrangement joins TRBV19 to TRBJ1-5, with D tentatively TRBD1 (5 bases). The germline V and J ends were trimmed by 4 bases and 1 base, with 11 bases remaining between them. The CDR3 loop spans 15 amino acids. The germline CDR1 and CDR2 sequences are LNHDA and SQIVND (reference sequence). The CDR3 region has the DNA TGTGCCAGTAGTACAGGGTATGGGAGCAATCAGCCCCAGCATTTT. Translating it yields CASSTGYGSNQPQHF.

The gene calls are TRBV7-9 and TRBJ1-1, with D unclear. The germline V gene has CDR1 SEHNR and CDR2 FQNEAQ (reference sequence). V gave up 7 bases and J gave up 0 bases, with 18 bases separating them. The CDR3 extends over 16 amino acids. The chain's CDR3 is CASTPKRQTLNTEAFF. The CDR3 DNA sequence: TGTGCCAGCACCCCGAAAAGGCAGACACTGAACACTGAAGCTTTCTTT.

The chain employs TRBV19 and TRBJ2-2; possible D gene TRBD1, 5 bases. Between the trimmed V and J ends, which lost 4 bases and 1 base, there was a span of 7 bases. The length of the CDR3 is 14 residues. The germline CDR1 and CDR2 sequences are LNHDA and SQIVND (reference sequence). This CDR3 reads CASSRGRNTGELFF. CDR3 sequence (DNA): TGTGCCAGTAGTAGGGGCCGGAACACCGGGGAGCTGTTTTTT.

This chain uses TRBV20-1 with TRBJ2-7; D is uncertain. This CDR3 spans 12 amino acids. Germline V gives CDR1 DFQATT, CDR2 SNEGSKA (reference sequence). V was cut by 4 bases and J by 3 bases, with 10 bases left in between. The DNA for the CDR3 is TGCAGTGCTAATGAACAAAACTACGAGCAGTACTTC. This gives the protein CSANEQNYEQYF.

This rearrangement joins TRBV2 to TRBJ2-5; no definite D call. The germline CDR1 and CDR2 sequences are SNHLY and FYNNEI. The CDR3 is 15 amino acids. V was shortened by 11 bases and J by 2 bases, with 21 bases between the two germline ends. DNA of the CDR3: TGTGCCGCATCAGAAGGCGGTACGAAACAAGAGACCCAGTACTTC. It specifies CAASEGGTKQETQYF. The whole variable domain, filled in from reference TRBV2 and TRBJ2-5, reads EPEVTQTPSHQVTQMGQEVILRCVPISNHLYFYWYRQILGQKVEFLVSFYNNEISEKSEIFDDQFSVERPDGSNFTLKIRSTKLEDSAMYFCAASEGGTKQETQYFGPGTRLLVL.

Written as DNA, the CDR3 is TGCGCCGGCGGAGGAGAACTCGGAGGGGGGGAGCTGTTTTTT. It yields the protein CAGGGELGGGELFF. The genes are TRBV4-1 and TRBJ2-2, with D perhaps matching TRBD2 (6 bases). V lost 11 bases and J lost 8, with 21 bases in between. Germline CDR1 reads MGHRA; CDR2 reads YSYEKL. CDR3 size: 14 residues.

This clone was counted a single time. J is TRBJ2-1 and V is TRBV19; the D gene is possibly TRBD1 (5 bases). Germline V lookup: CDR1 LNHDA, CDR2 SQIVND (reference sequence). V was cut by 3 bases and J by 4 bases, with 7 bases left in between. The CDR3 contains 13 residues. CDR3 DNA: TGTGCCAGTAGTATTCACAGGTACAATGAGCAGTTCTTC. This encodes CASSIHRYNEQFF. Using reference TRBV19 and TRBJ2-1 for the parts outside the CDR3, the full variable domain is DGGITQSPKYLFRKEGQNVTLSCEQNLNHDAMYWYRQDPGQGLRLIYYSQIVNDFQKGDIAEGYSVSREKKESFPLTVTSAQKNPTAFYLCASSIHRYNEQFFGPGTRLTVL.

This clone has only one observation. The chain has TRBV7-2 and TRBJ1-4; weak D call: TRBD1 (5 bases). V shed 2 bases and J shed 0 bases, with 13 bases lying between them. CDR1 is SGHTA, CDR2 FQGNSA, per germline. The CDR3 consists of 17 residues. The chain's CDR3 is CASSLPLTGPTNEKLFF. Here the CDR3 DNA reads TGTGCCAGCAGCTTACCCCTCACAGGCCCAACTAATGAAAAACTGTTTTTT.

V gene TRBV6-2 or TRBV6-3 combines with J gene TRBJ2-2; weak D call: TRBD1 (5 bases). This CDR3 comprises 12 residues. In germline, CDR1 is MNHEY, CDR2 SVGEGT. Trimming left V 6 bases short and J 14 bases short, with 16 bases between. CDR3 in DNA: TGTGCCAGCAGCCGCCAGGGTTTCACACTGTTTTTT. Its protein is CASSRQGFTLFF.

J is TRBJ2-7 and V is TRBV5-1; D possibly corresponds to TRBD2 (6 bases). Germline assignment: CDR1 SGHRS and CDR2 YFSETQ. V lost 1 base, J lost 0 bases, and 11 bases lay in between. This CDR3 has 15 amino acids. The CDR3 bases are TGCGCCAGCAGCTTGTTCGCGGGGCACTCCTACGAGCAGTACTTC. Protein product: CASSLFAGHSYEQYF.

The sample holds one count of this clone. One end of the junction does not line up with germline, which may come from a read error. The chain employs TRBV7-7 and TRBJ2-1; tentative D call: TRBD1 (6 bases). This CDR3 region has 14 residues. Germline CDR1 and CDR2: SSHAT and FNYEAQ (reference sequence). This CDR3 reads CASSRGQPNNEQFF. CDR3 sequence (DNA): TGTGCTAGCAGCCGAGGACAGCCTAACAATGAGCAGTTCTTC.

The chain joins TRBV6-6 to TRBJ2-1; tentative D call: TRBD2 (6 bases). This CDR3 spans 12 amino acids. Germline values: CDR1 MNHNY, CDR2 SVGAGI (reference sequence). V was trimmed by 8 bases and J by 10 bases, leaving 15 bases between them. The CDR3 region has the DNA TGTGCCAGCGGCCGGGACTCCAGCGAGCAGTTCTTC. Its protein product is CASGRDSSEQFF.

The chain carries TRBV10-1 and TRBJ2-1; D may be TRBD2 (5 bases). Germline V gene lookup returns CDR1 WNHNN and CDR2 SYGVQD (reference sequence). The CDR3 is 14 amino acids. Trimming shortened V by 6 bases and J by 0 bases, and 9 bases separated the two germline ends. The CDR3 sequence is CASSGGSSYNEQFF. The CDR3 bases are TGCGCCAGCAGCGGAGGAAGCTCCTACAATGAGCAGTTCTTC.

The chain is built from TRBV9 and TRBJ1-1, with 7 positions matching TRBD1. V lost 4 bases and J lost 6; bases outside the gene matches: 9. This CDR3 has 14 amino acids. The V gene's germline CDR1 is SGDLS and CDR2 YYNGEE. The CDR3 protein is CASSLQGSSSEAFF. The CDR3 DNA reads as TGTGCCAGCAGCTTACAGGGGAGTTCCTCTGAAGCTTTCTTT.

This sequence joins TRBV6-5 and TRBJ2-5; maybe TRBD1 (5 bases). Germline lookup yields CDR1 MNHEY and CDR2 SVGAGI. This CDR3 is built from 16 residues. V was clipped by 2 bases and J by 0 bases, with 13 bases between them. DNA for the CDR3: TGTGCCAGCAGTTACAATGGTGCAGGGTACCAAGAGACCCAGTACTTC. Its translation: CASSYNGAGYQETQYF.

The rearrangement joins TRBV4-2 to TRBJ2-5; TRBD1 might be the D (6 bases). CDR1 LGHNA and CDR2 YNFKEQ come from the germline V gene. This CDR3 region has 14 residues. Trimming removed 1 base at V and 6 bases at J, with 12 bases between. CDR3 sequence reads: CASSQVHREKTQYF. CDR3 sequence (DNA): TGTGCCAGCAGCCAAGTTCACAGGGAGAAGACCCAGTACTTC.

The chain has TRBV2 and TRBJ2-7; TRBD1 aligns across 12 bases. The V gene's germline CDR1 is SNHLY and CDR2 FYNNEI. There are 14 residues in the CDR3. The junction had 5 bases not matched to a gene; V was cut back by 6 bases and J by 5 bases. This CDR3 is CASRWGQGANEQYF. The DNA for the CDR3 is TGTGCCAGCAGATGGGGACAGGGGGCCAACGAGCAGTACTTC.

The genes are TRBV18 and TRBJ1-1; D remains ambiguous. The CDR3 runs to 14 residues. The germline CDR1 and CDR2 sequences are KGHSH and LQKENI. The V and J ends lost 2 bases and 1 base respectively, with 8 bases between them. CDR3 in amino acids: CASSPENRNTEAFF. CDR3 DNA sequence: TGTGCCAGCTCACCAGAGAACAGGAACACTGAAGCTTTCTTT.

J is TRBJ1-1 and V is TRBV7-9; D is undetermined. This CDR3 has 13 amino acids. V gave up 4 bases and J gave up 3 bases, with 9 bases separating them. The germline gives CDR1 SEHNR, CDR2 FQNEAQ (reference sequence). This chain's CDR3 is CASSYDGDTEAFF. CDR3 nucleotides: TGTGCCAGCAGCTATGACGGGGACACTGAAGCTTTCTTT.

This chain connects TRBV9 to TRBJ1-2, with 8 nucleotides matching TRBD1. With V trimmed by 2 bases and J by 9 bases, 9 bases remained unmatched. The CDR3 is 14 amino acids. The V gene's germline CDR1 is SGDLS and CDR2 YYNGEE. CDR3 bases: TGTGCCAGCAGCGTGGAGGGACAGGCGATTCGCTACACCTTC. Its translation is CASSVEGQAIRYTF.

The chain recombines TRBV5-4 with TRBJ2-3, with D maybe TRBD1 (6 bases). The germline V gene encodes CDR1 SGHNT and CDR2 YYREEE (reference sequence). Trimming left V 4 bases short and J 3 bases short, with 18 bases between. The CDR3 is made up of 16 amino acids. This chain's CDR3 is CASSPNTGSATDTQYF. The CDR3 DNA reads TGTGCCAGCAGCCCAAATACAGGGAGTGCTACAGATACGCAGTATTTT.

The chain is built from TRBV9 and TRBJ1-3, with D unclear. Germline loops: CDR1 SGDLS, CDR2 YYNGEE. The CDR3 runs 18 residues. The V end lost 0 bases, the J end lost 0 bases, and 16 bases lay between the germline ends. This CDR3 reads CASSVVGSRASSGNTIYF. The CDR3 coding sequence is TGTGCCAGCAGCGTAGTGGGGTCGAGGGCCAGCTCTGGAAACACCATATATTTT.

Written as DNA, the CDR3 is TGTGCCAGCAGCTTAGCACAGGGAGACACTGAAGCTTTCTTT. It is translated as CASSLAQGDTEAFF. The chain has TRBV11-2 and TRBJ1-1, with a weak D call TRBD1 (6 bases). Germline V gene sequence: CDR1 SGHAT, CDR2 FQNNGV. V was clipped by 1 base and J by 3 bases, with 9 bases between them. The CDR3 sequence is 14 residues long. Full variable domain (rest looked up from reference TRBV11-2 and TRBJ1-1): EAGVAQSPRYKIIEKRQSVAFWCNPISGHATLYWYQQILGQGPKLLIQFQNNGVVDDSQLPKDRFSAERLKGVDSTLKIQPAKLEDSAVYLCASSLAQGDTEAFFGQGTRLTVV.

This chain connects TRBV18 to TRBJ2-1; D uncertain. Trimming shortened V by 0 bases and J by 6 bases, and 6 bases separated the two germline ends. This CDR3 comprises 13 residues. Germline V gene lookup returns CDR1 KGHSH and CDR2 LQKENI. CDR3 nucleotides: TGTGCCAGCTCACCACCGCTAACCAATGAGCAGTTCTTC. Translating gives CASSPPLTNEQFF.